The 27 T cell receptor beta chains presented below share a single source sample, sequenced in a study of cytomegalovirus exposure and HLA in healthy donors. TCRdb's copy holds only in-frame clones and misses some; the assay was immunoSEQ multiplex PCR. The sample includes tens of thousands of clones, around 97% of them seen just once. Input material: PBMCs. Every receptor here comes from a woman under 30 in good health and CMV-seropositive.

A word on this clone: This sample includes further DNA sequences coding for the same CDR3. The CDR3 coding sequence is TGCAGCGTTAATTCCGGGACAGGGAATCAGCCCCAGCATTTT. Translated: CSVNSGTGNQPQHF. The chain carries TRBV29-1 and TRBJ1-5; 9 nucleotides align to TRBD1. Germline V lookup: CDR1 SQVTM, CDR2 ANQGSEA. This CDR3 is 14 amino acids long. J was trimmed by 4 bases and V by 5 bases; bases with no gene match: 6.

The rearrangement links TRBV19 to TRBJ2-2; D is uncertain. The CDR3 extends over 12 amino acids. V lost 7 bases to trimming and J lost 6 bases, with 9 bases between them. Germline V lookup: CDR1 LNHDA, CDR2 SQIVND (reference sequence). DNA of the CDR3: TGTGCCAGTATCGCGAGTCCCGGGGAGCTGTTTTTT. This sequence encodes CASIASPGELFF.

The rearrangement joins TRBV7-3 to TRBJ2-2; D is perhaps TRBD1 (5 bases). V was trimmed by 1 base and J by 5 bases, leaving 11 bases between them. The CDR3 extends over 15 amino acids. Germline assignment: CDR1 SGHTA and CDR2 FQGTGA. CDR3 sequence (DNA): TGTGCCAGCAGCTTAAGGGGCGGAGTGACCGGGGAGCTGTTTTTT. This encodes CASSLRGGVTGELFF.

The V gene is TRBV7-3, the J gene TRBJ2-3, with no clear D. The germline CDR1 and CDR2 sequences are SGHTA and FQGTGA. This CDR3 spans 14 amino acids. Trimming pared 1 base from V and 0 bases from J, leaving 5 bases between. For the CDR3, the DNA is TGTGCCAGCAGCTTAAGCGGTAGCACAGATACGCAGTATTTT. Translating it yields CASSLSGSTDTQYF.

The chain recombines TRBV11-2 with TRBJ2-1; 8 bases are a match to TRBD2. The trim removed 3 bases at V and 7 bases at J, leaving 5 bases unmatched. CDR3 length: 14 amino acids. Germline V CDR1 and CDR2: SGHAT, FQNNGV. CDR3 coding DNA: TGTGCCAGCAGCTTCTTAACGGGAGGGAATGAGCAGTTCTTC. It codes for CASSFLTGGNEQFF.

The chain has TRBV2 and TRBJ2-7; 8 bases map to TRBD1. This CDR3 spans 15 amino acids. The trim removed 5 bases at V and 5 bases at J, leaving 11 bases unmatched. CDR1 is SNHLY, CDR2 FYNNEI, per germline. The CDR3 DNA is TGTGCCAGCAGTTTAGGCAGGACAGGGCCAAACGAGCAGTACTTC. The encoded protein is CASSLGRTGPNEQYF.

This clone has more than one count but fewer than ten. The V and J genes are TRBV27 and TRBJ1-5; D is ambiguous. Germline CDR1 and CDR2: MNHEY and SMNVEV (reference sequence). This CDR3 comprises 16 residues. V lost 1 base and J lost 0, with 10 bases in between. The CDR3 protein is CASSLFSGNSNQPQHF. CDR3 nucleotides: TGTGCCAGCAGTTTATTCTCGGGGAATAGCAATCAGCCCCAGCATTTT.

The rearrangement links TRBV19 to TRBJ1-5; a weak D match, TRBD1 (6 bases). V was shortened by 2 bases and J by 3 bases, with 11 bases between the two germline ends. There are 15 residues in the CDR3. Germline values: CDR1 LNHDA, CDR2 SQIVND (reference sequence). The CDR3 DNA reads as TGTGCCAGTAGTATATGGACAGAGATCAATCAGCCCCAGCATTTT. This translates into CASSIWTEINQPQHF. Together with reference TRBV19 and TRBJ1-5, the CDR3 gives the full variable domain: DGGITQSPKYLFRKEGQNVTLSCEQNLNHDAMYWYRQDPGQGLRLIYYSQIVNDFQKGDIAEGYSVSREKKESFPLTVTSAQKNPTAFYLCASSIWTEINQPQHFGDGTRLSIL.

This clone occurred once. DNA for the CDR3: TGTGCCAGCAGCCTTTACCCTCGGACAGGCTCGCAAGAGACCCAGTACTTC. Encoded protein: CASSLYPRTGSQETQYF. The chain carries TRBV9 and TRBJ2-5, with 7 bases that match TRBD1. J was trimmed by 2 bases and V by 4 bases; bases with no gene match: 14. This CDR3 is built from 17 residues. Germline assignment: CDR1 SGDLS and CDR2 YYNGEE.

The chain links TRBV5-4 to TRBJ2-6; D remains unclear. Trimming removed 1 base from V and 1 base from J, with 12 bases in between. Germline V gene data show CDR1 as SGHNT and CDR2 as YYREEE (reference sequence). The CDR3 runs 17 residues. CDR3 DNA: TGTGCCAGCAGCTTGCAGGTCCCGTTTTCTGGGGCCAACGTCCTGACTTTC. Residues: CASSLQVPFSGANVLTF.

The CDR3 sequence is CASSSGGQGYTF. In DNA, the CDR3 is TGTGCCAGCAGTTCGGGGGGTCAAGGCTACACCTTC. V usage is TRBV28 and J usage is TRBJ1-2, with TRBD1 as a possible D gene (5 bases). CDR1 MDHEN and CDR2 SYDVKM come from the germline V gene. This CDR3 comprises 12 residues. Between the trimmed V and J ends, which lost 4 bases and 8 bases, there was a span of 11 bases.

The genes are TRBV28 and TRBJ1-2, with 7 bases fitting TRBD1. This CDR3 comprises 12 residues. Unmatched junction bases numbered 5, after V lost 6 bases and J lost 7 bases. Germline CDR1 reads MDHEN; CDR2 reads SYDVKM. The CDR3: CASSSQGVGYTF. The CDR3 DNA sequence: TGTGCCAGCAGCTCTCAGGGGGTTGGCTACACCTTC.

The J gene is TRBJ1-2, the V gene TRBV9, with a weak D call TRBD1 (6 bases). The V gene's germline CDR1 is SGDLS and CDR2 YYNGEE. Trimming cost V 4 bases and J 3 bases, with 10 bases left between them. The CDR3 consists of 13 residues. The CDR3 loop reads CASSYRTDYGYTF. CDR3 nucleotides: TGTGCCAGCAGCTACCGGACAGACTATGGCTACACCTTC.

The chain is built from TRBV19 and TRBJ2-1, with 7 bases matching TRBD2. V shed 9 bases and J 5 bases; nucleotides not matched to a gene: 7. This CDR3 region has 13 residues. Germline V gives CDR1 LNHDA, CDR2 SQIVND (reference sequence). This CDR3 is CASSAGRNNEQFF. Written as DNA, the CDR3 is TGTGCCAGCTCAGCGGGACGGAACAATGAGCAGTTCTTC.

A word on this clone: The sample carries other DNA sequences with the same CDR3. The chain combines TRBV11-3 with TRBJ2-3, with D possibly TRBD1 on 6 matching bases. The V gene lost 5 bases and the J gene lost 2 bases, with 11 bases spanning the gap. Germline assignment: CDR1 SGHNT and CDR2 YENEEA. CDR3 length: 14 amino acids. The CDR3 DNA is TGTGCCAGCAGCCCGGGGACAACCACAGATACGCAGTATTTT. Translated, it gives CASSPGTTTDTQYF.

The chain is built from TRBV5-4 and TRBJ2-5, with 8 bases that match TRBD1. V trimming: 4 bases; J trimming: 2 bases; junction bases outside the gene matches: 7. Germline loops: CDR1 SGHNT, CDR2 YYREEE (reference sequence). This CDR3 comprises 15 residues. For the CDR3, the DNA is TGTGCCAGCAGCATACAACAGGGGGTACAAGAGACCCAGTACTTC. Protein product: CASSIQQGVQETQYF.

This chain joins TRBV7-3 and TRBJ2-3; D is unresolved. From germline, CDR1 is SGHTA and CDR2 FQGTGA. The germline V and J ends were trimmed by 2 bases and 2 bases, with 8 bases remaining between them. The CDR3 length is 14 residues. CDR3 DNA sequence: TGTGCCAGCAGCTTAGCCGAGGCCACAGATACGCAGTATTTT. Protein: CASSLAEATDTQYF.

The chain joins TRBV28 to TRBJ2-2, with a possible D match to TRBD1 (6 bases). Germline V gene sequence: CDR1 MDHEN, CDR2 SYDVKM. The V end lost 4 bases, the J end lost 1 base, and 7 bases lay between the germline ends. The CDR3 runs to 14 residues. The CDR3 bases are TGTGCCAGCAGTTCACAGGGGAACACCGGGGAGCTGTTTTTT. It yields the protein CASSSQGNTGELFF.

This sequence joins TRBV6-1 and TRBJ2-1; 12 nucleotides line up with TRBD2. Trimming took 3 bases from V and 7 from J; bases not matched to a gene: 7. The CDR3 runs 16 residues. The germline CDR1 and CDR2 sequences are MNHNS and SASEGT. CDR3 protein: CASSDPSGRARNEQFF. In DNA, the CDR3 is TGTGCCAGCAGTGATCCTAGCGGGAGGGCCCGGAATGAGCAGTTCTTC.

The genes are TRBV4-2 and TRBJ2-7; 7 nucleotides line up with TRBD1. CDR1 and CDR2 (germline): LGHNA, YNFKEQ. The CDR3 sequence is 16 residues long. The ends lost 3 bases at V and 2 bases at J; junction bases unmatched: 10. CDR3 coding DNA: TGTGCCAGCAGCCATGCCTCCGGGACAGACACCTACGAGCAGTACTTC. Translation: CASSHASGTDTYEQYF.

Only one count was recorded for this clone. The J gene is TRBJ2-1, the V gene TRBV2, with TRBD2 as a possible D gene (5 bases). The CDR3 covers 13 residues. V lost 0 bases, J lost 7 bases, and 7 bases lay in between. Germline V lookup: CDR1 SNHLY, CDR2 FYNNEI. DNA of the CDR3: TGTGCCAGCAGTGAAGCGCGGGCGAATGAGCAGTTCTTC. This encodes CASSEARANEQFF.

CDR3 amino acids: CASSGTAYYGYTF. CDR3 DNA sequence: TGTGCCAGCAGTGGGACAGCGTACTATGGCTACACCTTC. The chain is built from TRBV28 and TRBJ1-2; 7 bases are a match to TRBD1. The CDR3 consists of 13 residues. V shed 5 bases and J 3 bases; nucleotides not matched to a gene: 3. Looked up from germline, CDR1 is MDHEN and CDR2 is SYDVKM.

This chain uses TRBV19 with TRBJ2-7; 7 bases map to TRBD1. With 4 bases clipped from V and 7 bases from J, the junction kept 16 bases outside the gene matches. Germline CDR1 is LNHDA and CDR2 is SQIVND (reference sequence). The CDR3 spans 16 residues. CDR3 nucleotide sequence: TGTGCCAGTAGTACTCTAACCCAGGGGGAGCGGCGGGAGCAGTACTTC. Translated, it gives CASSTLTQGERREQYF.

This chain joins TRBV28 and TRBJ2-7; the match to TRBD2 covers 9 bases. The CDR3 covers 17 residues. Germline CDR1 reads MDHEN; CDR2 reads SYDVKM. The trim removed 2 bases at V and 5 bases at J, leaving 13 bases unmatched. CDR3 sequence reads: CASSLEGLAGLRNEQYF. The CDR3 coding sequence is TGTGCCAGCAGTTTAGAAGGGCTAGCGGGACTTCGTAACGAGCAGTACTTC. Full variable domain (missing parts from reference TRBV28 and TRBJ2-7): DVKVTQSSRYLVKRTGEKVFLECVQDMDHENMFWYRQDPGLGLRLIYFSYDVKMKEKGDIPEGYSVSREKKERFSLILESASTNQTSMYLCASSLEGLAGLRNEQYFGPGTRLTVT.

Written as DNA, the CDR3 is TGTGCCAGCAGTTTGGGACAGGGGAGCAATCAGCCCCAGCATTTT. It codes for CASSLGQGSNQPQHF. The rearrangement joins TRBV28 to TRBJ1-5, with TRBD1 matching 10 bases. The CDR3 covers 15 residues. CDR1 and CDR2 (germline): MDHEN, SYDVKM. With V trimmed by 3 bases and J by 1 base, 0 bases remained unmatched.

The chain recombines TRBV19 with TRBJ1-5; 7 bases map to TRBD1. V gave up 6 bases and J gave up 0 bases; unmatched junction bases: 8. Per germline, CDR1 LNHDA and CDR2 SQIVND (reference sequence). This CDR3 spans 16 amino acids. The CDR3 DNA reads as TGTGCCAGTAGCCCCACAGGGGTAAATAGCAATCAGCCCCAGCATTTT. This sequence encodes CASSPTGVNSNQPQHF.

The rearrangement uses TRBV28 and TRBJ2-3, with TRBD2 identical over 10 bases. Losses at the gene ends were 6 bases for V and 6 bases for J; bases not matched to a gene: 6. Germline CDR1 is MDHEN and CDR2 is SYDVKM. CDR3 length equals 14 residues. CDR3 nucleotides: TGTGCCAGCAGAACTAGCGGGAATACGGATACGCAGTATTTT. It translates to CASRTSGNTDTQYF.